The 18 T cell receptor beta chains listed next were all sequenced from one sample in a study of blood T cell repertoires in COVID-19 (dated by TCRdb to the early 2020s). The library was produced with the immunoSEQ multiplex PCR assay. TCRdb took this table from immuneACCESS and kept in-frame rearrangements with V and J called. Such tables lack part of the clones; where checked against another copy, unresolved V genes explain under half of the gap, and the rest is unexplained. Across this sample there are 240,000 or so clones, with approximately 86% seen only once. The top ten clonotypes cover 0.7% to 0.85% of the sample. The sequenced sample was peripheral blood. The receptors were sampled from a woman under 40 with acute or convalescent COVID-19.

CDR3 nucleotides: TGTGCCACCAGCAGAAACAGGGGACAAGAGACCCAGTACTTC. Residues: CATSRNRGQETQYF. The chain couples TRBV15 to TRBJ2-5, with TRBD1 matching over 7 bases. The V segment lost 2 bases and the J segment 2 bases; nucleotides outside the gene matches: 2. Germline CDR1 is LNHNV and CDR2 is YYDKDF (reference sequence). CDR3 length equals 14 residues. The full variable domain, rest sourced from reference TRBV15 and TRBJ2-5, is DAMVIQNPRYQVTQFGKPVTLSCSQTLNHNVMYWYQQKSSQAPKLLFHYYDKDFNNEADTPDNFQSRRPNTSFCFLDIRSPGLGDTAMYLCATSRNRGQETQYFGPGTRLLVL.

This clone was recorded only once. The chain employs TRBV4-3 and TRBJ2-2; no clear D. The V and J ends lost 0 bases and 5 bases respectively, with 4 bases between them. Germline V gives CDR1 LGHNA, CDR2 YSLEER. This CDR3 comprises 13 residues. The CDR3 reads CASSQDSTGELFF. CDR3 nucleotide sequence: TGCGCCAGCAGCCAAGATTCTACCGGGGAGCTGTTTTTT.

This chain uses TRBV27 with TRBJ2-1; the D gene is possibly TRBD2 (6 bases). Trimming took 4 bases from V and 4 from J, leaving 14 bases between them. The CDR3 spans 15 residues. CDR1 is MNHEY, CDR2 SMNVEV, per germline (reference sequence). For the CDR3, the DNA is TGTGCCAGCAGTTCGTATCACGGGGGATACAATGAGCAGTTCTTC. Translation gives CASSSYHGGYNEQFF.

This clone was seen a few times. The chain is built from TRBV5-4 and TRBJ2-7; tentatively, D is TRBD2 (5 bases). The CDR3 has 14 residues. V lost 7 bases and J 2 bases, leaving 16 bases between the germline ends. Germline V gives CDR1 SGHNT, CDR2 YYREEE (reference sequence). CDR3 bases: TGTGCCAGCTTCGGGATGGGAGCCCCCTACGAGCAGTACTTC. Amino acids: CASFGMGAPYEQYF.

This chain uses TRBV6-1 with TRBJ1-5; D is unresolved. Germline CDR1 MNHNS, CDR2 SASEGT. The V end was cut by 0 bases, the J end by 7 bases, with 19 bases between. The CDR3 is made up of 17 amino acids. The CDR3 region has the DNA TGTGCCAGCAGTGAAGCGCTTGACCGGGTTATTTGGCAGCCCCAGCATTTT. This gives the protein CASSEALDRVIWQPQHF.

Here the CDR3 DNA reads TGTGCCAGCAGTCTGGGGGCCGGCTATGGCTACACCTTC. It encodes CASSLGAGYGYTF. The V gene is TRBV6-2 or TRBV6-3, the J gene TRBJ1-2; perhaps TRBD1 as D (6 bases). Germline CDR1 and CDR2: MNHEY and SVGEGT. V was shortened by 5 bases and J by 4 bases, with 11 bases between the two germline ends. The CDR3 totals 13 residues.

The CDR3 is CASKQTGQVQETQYF. The CDR3 nucleotides read TGTGCCAGCAAACAAACGGGACAAGTACAAGAGACCCAGTACTTC. The V gene is TRBV28, the J gene TRBJ2-5, with D maybe TRBD1 (6 bases). The V end was cut by 7 bases, the J end by 2 bases, with 17 bases between. This CDR3 is 15 amino acids long. CDR1 and CDR2 from the germline V gene are MDHEN and SYDVKM. The full variable domain, completed using reference TRBV28 and TRBJ2-5, is DVKVTQSSRYLVKRTGEKVFLECVQDMDHENMFWYRQDPGLGLRLIYFSYDVKMKEKGDIPEGYSVSREKKERFSLILESASTNQTSMYLCASKQTGQVQETQYFGPGTRLLVL.

There are a few counts of this clone. V usage is TRBV4-1 and J usage is TRBJ2-7, with TRBD2 matching 7 bases. With 3 bases clipped from V and 1 base from J, the junction kept 6 bases outside the gene matches. Germline CDR1 reads MGHRA; CDR2 reads YSYEKL. CDR3 size: 15 residues. The CDR3 reads CASSHDSSGSYEQYF. The CDR3 region has the DNA TGCGCCAGCAGCCACGATTCTAGCGGATCCTACGAGCAGTACTTC.

The chain uses TRBV18 and TRBJ2-2; D unresolved. Trimming stripped 2 bases from V and 4 bases from J, with 8 bases between. CDR3 size: 14 residues. Germline V gives CDR1 KGHSH, CDR2 LQKENI. CDR3 nucleotides: TGTGCCAGCTCACCAGGTAGTTCCACCGGGGAGCTGTTTTTT. Its protein product is CASSPGSSTGELFF.

The chain employs TRBV18 and TRBJ2-1, with 9 bases lining up with TRBD1. The CDR3 is 13 amino acids. With 5 bases clipped from V and 6 bases from J, the junction kept 2 bases outside the gene matches. Germline V gives CDR1 KGHSH, CDR2 LQKENI. CDR3 sequence: CASSVTGGNEQFF. The CDR3 DNA reads TGTGCCAGCTCAGTGACAGGGGGCAATGAGCAGTTCTTC.

J is TRBJ1-2 and V is TRBV27, with 9 bases lining up with TRBD1. Trimming removed 5 bases from V and 7 bases from J; junction bases left unmatched: 8. In germline, CDR1 is MNHEY, CDR2 SMNVEV (reference sequence). The CDR3 length is 14 residues. In DNA, the CDR3 is TGTGCCAGCAGTCGTGTACAGGGGGCTAGTGGCTACACCTTC. Translation: CASSRVQGASGYTF.

This chain uses TRBV27 with TRBJ1-2; the D gene is possibly TRBD1 (6 bases). The CDR3 runs 14 residues. Looked up from germline, CDR1 is MNHEY and CDR2 is SMNVEV (reference sequence). V shed 1 base and J shed 5 bases, with 11 bases lying between them. CDR3 DNA sequence: TGTGCCAGCAGTTTATACAGGGAACATTATGGCTACACCTTC. This codes for CASSLYREHYGYTF.

The chain uses TRBV6-1 and TRBJ1-6, with D tentatively TRBD1 (5 bases). V lost 4 bases to trimming and J lost 10 bases, with 20 bases between them. Germline lookup yields CDR1 MNHNS and CDR2 SASEGT. This CDR3 spans 16 amino acids. The CDR3, as DNA: TGTGCCAGCAGTGCCCCTGTGGGGCCGGGCCCCTCACCCCTCCACTTT. Protein sequence: CASSAPVGPGPSPLHF.

V usage is TRBV10-2 and J usage is TRBJ2-7; D possibly corresponds to TRBD1 (6 bases). The V end was cut by 5 bases, the J end by 2 bases, with 13 bases between. Germline-derived CDR1 and CDR2 are WSHSY and SAAADI. The CDR3 is 14 amino acids. CDR3 nucleotides: TGCGCCAGCAGTCTCCGGGACACAACCTACGAGCAGTACTTC. This gives the protein CASSLRDTTYEQYF.

For the CDR3, the DNA is TGTGCCAGCTCACCTTACAGCGCGGGCGAGTATGGCTACACCTTC. It is translated as CASSPYSAGEYGYTF. V usage is TRBV18 and J usage is TRBJ1-2; D is unclear. Between the trimmed V and J ends, which lost 3 bases and 5 bases, there was a span of 16 bases. The CDR3 loop spans 15 amino acids. Germline CDR1 reads KGHSH; CDR2 reads LQKENI.

This chain links TRBV5-6 with TRBJ2-5, with a tentative D call TRBD1 (5 bases). V lost 7 bases to trimming and J lost 5 bases, with 15 bases between them. CDR3 length equals 13 residues. Looked up from germline, CDR1 is SGHDT and CDR2 is YYEEEE. The CDR3 here is CASGVREMETQYF. CDR3 sequence (DNA): TGTGCCAGCGGAGTCAGGGAAATGGAGACCCAGTACTTC.

This clone was counted once. The V and J genes are TRBV29-1 and TRBJ1-1; 8 bases map to TRBD1. The germline CDR1 and CDR2 sequences are SQVTM and ANQGSEA. This CDR3 region has 13 residues. Trimming at V came to 5 bases and at J to 0 bases, leaving 2 bases not matched to a gene. CDR3 DNA sequence: TGCAGCGTTACGACAGGGGTGAACACTGAAGCTTTCTTT. Translating it yields CSVTTGVNTEAFF.

This chain joins TRBV27 and TRBJ2-2, with D hard to call. The V and J ends lost 6 bases and 5 bases respectively, with 16 bases between them. The CDR3 is made up of 15 amino acids. Germline V gene lookup returns CDR1 MNHEY and CDR2 SMNVEV (reference sequence). In DNA form, the CDR3 reads TGTGCCAGCAGACCCGACACATGGGTGACCGGGGAGCTGTTTTTT. This translates into CASRPDTWVTGELFF.